A single sample is the source of the 22 T cell receptor beta chains below, sequenced in a study of T cell changes during pregnancy in multiple sclerosis. Using immunoSEQ multiplex PCR, the repertoire was profiled, and TCRdb retains in-frame clones only, with some absent. Counted here are roughly 48,000 clones, 88% occurring once; the ten biggest clones make up roughly 1.2%. The sample consisted of CD4+ T cells from peripheral blood mononuclear cells, taken in the second trimester of pregnancy. The receptors were gathered from a female donor with multiple sclerosis, enrolled in a pregnancy study.

The chain joins TRBV18 to TRBJ2-7; weak D call: TRBD1 (6 bases). Trimming shortened V by 0 bases and J by 5 bases, and 8 bases separated the two germline ends. Per the germline V gene, CDR1 is KGHSH and CDR2 is LQKENI. The CDR3 is 13 residues long. CDR3 region: CASSPPGAHEQYF. CDR3 nucleotides: TGTGCCAGCTCACCACCGGGGGCTCACGAGCAGTACTTC. Full variable domain (outside the CDR3, taken from reference TRBV18 and TRBJ2-7): NAGVMQNPRHLVRRRGQEARLRCSPMKGHSHVYWYRQLPEEGLKFMVYLQKENIIDESGMPKERFSAEFPKEGPSILRIQQVVRGDSAAYFCASSPPGAHEQYFGPGTRLTVT.

The chain couples TRBV10-3 to TRBJ2-5; 8 nucleotides agree with TRBD1. The CDR3 runs 15 residues. Losses at the gene ends were 3 bases for V and 2 bases for J; bases not matched to a gene: 5. CDR1 is ENHRY, CDR2 SYGVKD, per germline. This chain's CDR3 is CAISDQGQGQETQYF. CDR3 nucleotides: TGTGCCATCAGTGACCAAGGACAGGGTCAAGAGACCCAGTACTTC.

V usage is TRBV5-1 and J usage is TRBJ2-7; 8 nucleotides line up with TRBD2. There are 15 residues in the CDR3. Germline loops: CDR1 SGHRS, CDR2 YFSETQ. The V and J ends lost 2 bases and 5 bases, in that order; junction bases with no gene match: 9. The CDR3 here is CASSLRPGTRNEQYF. In DNA form, the CDR3 reads TGCGCCAGCAGCTTACGCCCCGGGACTAGAAACGAGCAGTACTTC.

For the CDR3, the DNA is TGTGCCAGCGGGGGGGTGGCAGAGACCCAGTACTTC. It codes for CASGGVAETQYF. The V gene is TRBV27, the J gene TRBJ2-5; 7 positions agree with TRBD2. The ends lost 8 bases at V and 4 bases at J; junction bases unmatched: 4. CDR1 MNHEY and CDR2 SMNVEV come from the germline V gene (reference sequence). The CDR3 contains 12 residues.

The chain links TRBV13 to TRBJ1-1; 7 positions match TRBD1. Germline CDR1 and CDR2: PRHDT and FYEKMQ (reference sequence). Trimming cost V 5 bases and J 1 base; bases outside gene matches: 16. This CDR3 region has 18 residues. CDR3 amino acids: CASSHRDSQLPSNTEAFF. CDR3 bases: TGTGCCAGCAGCCACCGGGACAGCCAACTCCCGTCGAACACTGAAGCTTTCTTT.

The rearrangement uses TRBV28 and TRBJ1-5; TRBD1 aligns across 7 bases. Germline V gives CDR1 MDHEN, CDR2 SYDVKM. The CDR3 contains 15 residues. V trimming: 7 bases; J trimming: 6 bases; junction bases outside the gene matches: 12. The CDR3 coding sequence is TGTGCCAGCATCCCGGGACAGTGGACGAGTCAGCCCCAGCATTTT. Protein product: CASIPGQWTSQPQHF.

The chain recombines TRBV7-3 with TRBJ2-1; 8 positions match TRBD1. Germline V lookup: CDR1 SGHTA, CDR2 FQGTGA. Trimming removed 2 bases from V and 5 bases from J; junction bases left unmatched: 5. The CDR3 has 15 residues. Here the CDR3 reads CASSLQGAIHNEQFF. In nucleotides, the CDR3 is TGTGCCAGCAGCTTACAGGGGGCTATCCACAATGAGCAGTTCTTC.

The V call is TRBV10-1, the J call TRBJ2-7; D unresolved. V was pared by 4 bases and J by 0 bases, with 7 bases between. The CDR3 has 13 residues. CDR1 is WNHNN, CDR2 SYGVQD, per germline (reference sequence). In DNA, the CDR3 is TGCGCCAGCAGTGTCCCCAACTCCTACGAGCAGTACTTC. Residues: CASSVPNSYEQYF.

This sequence joins TRBV6-4 and TRBJ2-2, with 10 bases that match TRBD2. The V gene end was trimmed by 0 bases and the J gene end by 2 bases; junction bases not matched to a gene: 9. This CDR3 contains 19 residues. CDR1 and CDR2 (germline): MRHNA, SNTAGT. The chain's CDR3 is CASSDSRPAGGPNTGELFF. The CDR3 DNA is TGTGCCAGCAGTGACTCTAGGCCAGCGGGAGGGCCTAACACCGGGGAGCTGTTTTTT.

This clone was recorded only once. The rearrangement links TRBV6-6 to TRBJ2-1; 9 positions agree with TRBD2. The CDR3 length is 15 residues. The junction had 10 bases not matched to a gene; V was cut back by 8 bases and J by 5 bases. Germline CDR1 reads MNHNY; CDR2 reads SVGAGI (reference sequence). The DNA of the CDR3 is TGTGCCAGCCTTTTTACTAGCGGGTCTCACAATGAGCAGTTCTTC. Amino acids: CASLFTSGSHNEQFF.

This clone was detected only once. Written as DNA, the CDR3 is TGTGCCAGTAGTACCGACGTCGGTCAGGGGTCCGTGGGGGAGCAGTACTTC. It is translated as CASSTDVGQGSVGEQYF. This chain joins TRBV19 and TRBJ2-7; TRBD1 might be the D (6 bases). V was trimmed by 4 bases and J by 7 bases, leaving 26 bases between them. The CDR3 is made up of 17 amino acids. Germline CDR1 and CDR2: LNHDA and SQIVND (reference sequence).

This rearrangement joins TRBV2 to TRBJ2-7; 8 nucleotides line up with TRBD2. This CDR3 spans 16 amino acids. V shed 7 bases, J shed 0 bases, and the junction held 11 bases outside the gene matches. The V gene's germline CDR1 is SNHLY and CDR2 FYNNEI. In nucleotides, the CDR3 is TGTGCCAGCAAAGGGATGGGGGGACTAGGCTCCTACGAGCAGTACTTC. Amino acid sequence: CASKGMGGLGSYEQYF.

The chain combines TRBV10-3 with TRBJ2-3; 7 positions agree with TRBD1. Germline V gives CDR1 ENHRY, CDR2 SYGVKD. CDR3 size: 14 residues. The V and J ends lost 8 bases and 2 bases, in that order; junction bases with no gene match: 7. DNA for the CDR3: TGTGCCATCCGGACAGGACTTTCCACAGATACGCAGTATTTT. This codes for CAIRTGLSTDTQYF.

This rearrangement joins TRBV9 to TRBJ2-3, with no clear D. V was trimmed by 6 bases and J by 4 bases, leaving 12 bases between them. Germline CDR1 reads SGDLS; CDR2 reads YYNGEE. There are 13 residues in the CDR3. CDR3 nucleotides: TGTGCCAGCAATGGCGGCACCTCAGATACGCAGTATTTT. Residues: CASNGGTSDTQYF.

The V and J genes are TRBV28 and TRBJ1-4; perhaps TRBD1 as D (5 bases). Trimming stripped 2 bases from V and 7 bases from J, with 14 bases between. Germline V lookup: CDR1 MDHEN, CDR2 SYDVKM. This CDR3 is built from 15 residues. CDR3 bases: TGTGCCAGCAGTTTAACTACGGGGGTTAGTGAAAAACTGTTTTTT. It is translated as CASSLTTGVSEKLFF.

The rearrangement links TRBV4-2 to TRBJ1-1, with a possible D match to TRBD1 (5 bases). The length of the CDR3 is 13 residues. V was pared by 2 bases and J by 5 bases, with 9 bases between. Germline V gives CDR1 LGHNA, CDR2 YNFKEQ. The CDR3 sequence: CASSQQGDTEAFF. The CDR3 region has the DNA TGTGCCAGCAGCCAACAGGGTGATACTGAAGCTTTCTTT.

This chain connects TRBV6-1 to TRBJ1-2, with D possibly being TRBD1 (6 bases). Per germline, CDR1 MNHNS and CDR2 SASEGT. The germline V and J ends were trimmed by 5 bases and 7 bases, with 11 bases remaining between them. The CDR3 has 12 amino acids. CDR3 sequence reads: CASSPGESGYTF. CDR3 bases: TGTGCCAGCAGTCCAGGGGAATCTGGCTACACCTTC.

V and J are TRBV7-2 and TRBJ2-5; 11 nucleotides line up with TRBD2. V lost 5 bases and J lost 3; bases outside the gene matches: 5. This CDR3 spans 15 amino acids. Germline V gene sequence: CDR1 SGHTA, CDR2 FQGNSA. The CDR3, as DNA: TGTGCCAGCAGCGAGCTGGGACTAGCGGAAGAGACCCAGTACTTC. The encoded protein is CASSELGLAEETQYF.

The gene calls are TRBV27 and TRBJ1-2; maybe TRBD1 (6 bases). V gave up 5 bases and J gave up 1 base, with 14 bases separating them. The length of the CDR3 is 15 residues. The germline V gene encodes CDR1 MNHEY and CDR2 SMNVEV (reference sequence). The CDR3 region has the DNA TGTGCCAGCAGTATTGTTCAGGGGAATAACTATGGCTACACCTTC. This codes for CASSIVQGNNYGYTF.

The chain uses TRBV30 and TRBJ2-2; tentative D call: TRBD1 (5 bases). Between the trimmed V and J ends, which lost 0 bases and 7 bases, there was a span of 12 bases. Germline CDR1 and CDR2: GTSNPN and SVGIG (reference sequence). The CDR3 covers 14 residues. CDR3 residues: CAWSVSRVGGELFF. DNA of the CDR3: TGTGCCTGGAGTGTCTCCAGGGTTGGCGGGGAGCTGTTTTTT.

The chain uses TRBV5-4 and TRBJ2-1, with TRBD2 identical over 7 bases. The CDR3 runs to 15 residues. V lost 5 bases and J lost 7; bases outside the gene matches: 12. CDR1 SGHNT and CDR2 YYREEE come from the germline V gene (reference sequence). This chain's CDR3 is CASSYSGNWGNEQFF. In DNA, the CDR3 is TGTGCCAGCAGTTACAGCGGGAACTGGGGAAATGAGCAGTTCTTC.

This chain links TRBV5-1 with TRBJ1-2; the match to TRBD1 covers 9 bases. The germline gives CDR1 SGHRS, CDR2 YFSETQ. This CDR3 contains 14 residues. The V gene end was trimmed by 0 bases and the J gene end by 7 bases; junction bases not matched to a gene: 4. The CDR3 loop reads CASSLGTGESGYTF. The CDR3, as DNA: TGCGCCAGCAGCTTGGGGACAGGGGAAAGTGGCTACACCTTC.